This T cell receptor beta chain was profiled in a study of regulatory T cells in long-lasting Graves disease. CDR3 length: 13 amino acids. Germline CDR1 reads SGHRS; CDR2 reads YFSETQ. As to time point: newly diagnosed GD, antithyroid drugs for less than 3 months. Following extraction of RNA from PBMCs, that RNA was used to make the TCR library. Both iRepertoire HTBI primers and Arm-PCR of CDR3 regions were used to build the TCR beta libraries. TCRdb redid the calling of the multiplex PCR reads with MiXCR, one entry per CDR3 protein. Of approximately 440,000 distinct CDR3 sequences in the sample, around 16% were seen once. This clonotype was observed many times. A junction boundary mismatches the germline segment, possibly from a read error. The same sample was also used in a study of T cells in Graves' hyperthyroidism and ophthalmopathy. That study adds: Clinical symptoms, serum thyroxine, TRAb, thyroid ultrasound and orbital computed tomography established diagnosis.

Sequencing used peripheral blood mononuclear cells (PBMCs), obtained at new diagnosis, from a patient treated with antithyroid drugs. The receptor's source is a man between 40 and 49 years old with Graves disease. This chain uses TRBV5-1 with TRBJ2-5; a weak D match, TRBD2 (5 bases). In nucleotides, the CDR3 is TGTGCCAGCAGTTCCGGACGGAGGGAGACCCAGTACTTC. It is translated as CASSSGRRETQYF.